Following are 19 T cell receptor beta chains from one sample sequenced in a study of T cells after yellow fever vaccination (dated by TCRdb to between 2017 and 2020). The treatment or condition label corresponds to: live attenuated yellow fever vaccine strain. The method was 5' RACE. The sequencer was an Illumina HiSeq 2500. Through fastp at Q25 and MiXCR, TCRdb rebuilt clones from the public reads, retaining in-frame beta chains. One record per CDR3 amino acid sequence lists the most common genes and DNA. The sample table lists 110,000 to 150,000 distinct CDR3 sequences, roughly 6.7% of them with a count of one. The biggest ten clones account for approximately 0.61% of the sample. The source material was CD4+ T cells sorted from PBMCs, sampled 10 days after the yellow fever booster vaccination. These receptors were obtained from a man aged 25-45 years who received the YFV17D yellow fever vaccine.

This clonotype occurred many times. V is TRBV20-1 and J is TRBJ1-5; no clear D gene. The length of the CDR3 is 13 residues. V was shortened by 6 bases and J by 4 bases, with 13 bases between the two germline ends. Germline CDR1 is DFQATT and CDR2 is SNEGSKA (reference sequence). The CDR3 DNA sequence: TGCAGTGCCGACGGACGGATAAATCAGCCCCAGCATTTT. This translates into CSADGRINQPQHF.

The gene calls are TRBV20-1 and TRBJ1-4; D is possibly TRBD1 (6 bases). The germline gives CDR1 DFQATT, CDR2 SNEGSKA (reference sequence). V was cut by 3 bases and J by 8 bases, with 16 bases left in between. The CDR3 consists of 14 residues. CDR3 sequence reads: CSASPPGHLEKLFF. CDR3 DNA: TGCAGTGCTAGCCCCCCGGGACATTTAGAAAAACTGTTTTTT.

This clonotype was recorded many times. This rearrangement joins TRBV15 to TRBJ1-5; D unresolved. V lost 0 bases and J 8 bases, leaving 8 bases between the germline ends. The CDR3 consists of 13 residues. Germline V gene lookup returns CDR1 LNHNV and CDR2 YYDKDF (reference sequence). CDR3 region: CATSREPPKPQHF. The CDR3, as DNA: TGTGCCACCAGCAGAGAGCCCCCCAAGCCCCAGCATTTT.

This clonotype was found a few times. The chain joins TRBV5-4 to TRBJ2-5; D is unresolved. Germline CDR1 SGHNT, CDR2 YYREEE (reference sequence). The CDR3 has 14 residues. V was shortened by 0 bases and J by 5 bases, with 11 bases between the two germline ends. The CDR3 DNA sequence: TGTGCCAGCAGCTTGGAAATTTACAGTGAGACCCAGTACTTC. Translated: CASSLEIYSETQYF. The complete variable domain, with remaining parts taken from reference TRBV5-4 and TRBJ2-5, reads ETGVTQSPTHLIKTRGQQVTLRCSSQSGHNTVSWYQQALGQGPQFIFQYYREEENGRGNFPPRFSGLQFPNYSSELNVNALELDDSALYLCASSLEIYSETQYFGPGTRLLVL.

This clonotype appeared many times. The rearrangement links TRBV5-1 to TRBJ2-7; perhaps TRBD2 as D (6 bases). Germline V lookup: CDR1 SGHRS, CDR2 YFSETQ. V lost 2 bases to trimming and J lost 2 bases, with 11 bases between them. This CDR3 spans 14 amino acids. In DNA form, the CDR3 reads TGCGCCAGCAGCTTAGGAGGGAGGACCTACGAGCAGTACTTC. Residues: CASSLGGRTYEQYF.

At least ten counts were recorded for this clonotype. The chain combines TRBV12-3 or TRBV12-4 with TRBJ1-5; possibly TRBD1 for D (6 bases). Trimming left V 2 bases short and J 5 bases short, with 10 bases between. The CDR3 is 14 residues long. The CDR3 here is CASSLQGMYQPQHF. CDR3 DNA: TGTGCCAGCAGTTTACAGGGGATGTATCAGCCCCAGCATTTT.

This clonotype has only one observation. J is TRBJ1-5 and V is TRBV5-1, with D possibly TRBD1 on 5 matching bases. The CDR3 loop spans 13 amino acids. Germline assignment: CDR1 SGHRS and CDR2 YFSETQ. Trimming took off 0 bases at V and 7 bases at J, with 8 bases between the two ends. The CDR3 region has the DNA TGCGCCAGCAGCTTGGGGGGGGGGCAGCCCCAGCATTTT. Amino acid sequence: CASSLGGGQPQHF.

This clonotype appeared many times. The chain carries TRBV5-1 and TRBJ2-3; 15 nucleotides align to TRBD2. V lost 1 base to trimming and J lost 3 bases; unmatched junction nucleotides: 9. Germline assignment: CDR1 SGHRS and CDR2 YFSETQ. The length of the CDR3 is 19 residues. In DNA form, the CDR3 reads TGCGCCAGCAGCTTGAGGACTAGCGGGAGGGTAGGCGCGACAGATACGCAGTATTTT. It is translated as CASSLRTSGRVGATDTQYF. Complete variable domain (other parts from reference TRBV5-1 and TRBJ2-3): KAGVTQTPRYLIKTRGQQVTLSCSPISGHRSVSWYQQTPGQGLQFLFEYFSETQRNKGNFPGRFSGRQFSNSRSEMNVSTLELGDSALYLCASSLRTSGRVGATDTQYFGPGTRLTVL.

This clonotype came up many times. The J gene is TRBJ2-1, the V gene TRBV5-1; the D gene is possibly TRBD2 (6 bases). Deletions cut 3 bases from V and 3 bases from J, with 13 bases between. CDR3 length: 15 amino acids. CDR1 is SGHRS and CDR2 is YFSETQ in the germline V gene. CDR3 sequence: CASSSVAESYNEQFF. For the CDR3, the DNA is TGCGCCAGCAGCTCGGTAGCGGAAAGCTACAATGAGCAGTTCTTC. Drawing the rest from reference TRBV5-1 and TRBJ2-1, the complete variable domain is KAGVTQTPRYLIKTRGQQVTLSCSPISGHRSVSWYQQTPGQGLQFLFEYFSETQRNKGNFPGRFSGRQFSNSRSEMNVSTLELGDSALYLCASSSVAESYNEQFFGPGTRLTVL.

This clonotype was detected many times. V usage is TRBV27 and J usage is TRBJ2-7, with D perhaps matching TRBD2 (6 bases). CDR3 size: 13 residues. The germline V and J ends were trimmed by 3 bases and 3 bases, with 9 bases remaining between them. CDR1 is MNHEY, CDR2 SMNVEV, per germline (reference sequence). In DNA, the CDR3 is TGTGCCAGCAGTTTGGGAGGTGACTACGAGCAGTACTTC. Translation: CASSLGGDYEQYF.

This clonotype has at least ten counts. In DNA, the CDR3 is TGCAGCGTTGTAGGCGGGACAGGGGGCTACAATGAGCAGTTCTTC. Its translation: CSVVGGTGGYNEQFF. The genes are TRBV29-1 and TRBJ2-1; 11 bases are shared with TRBD1. CDR1 and CDR2 (germline): SQVTM, ANQGSEA. This CDR3 contains 15 residues. V shed 4 bases, J shed 3 bases, and the junction held 5 bases outside the gene matches.

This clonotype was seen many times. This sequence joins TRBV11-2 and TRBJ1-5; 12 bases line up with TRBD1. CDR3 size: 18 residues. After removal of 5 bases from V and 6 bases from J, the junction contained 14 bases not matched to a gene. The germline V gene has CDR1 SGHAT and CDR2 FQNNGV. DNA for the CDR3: TGTGCCAGCAGCCAGGCCGGGACAGGGGGCTACGGGGCTCAGCCCCAGCATTTT. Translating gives CASSQAGTGGYGAQPQHF. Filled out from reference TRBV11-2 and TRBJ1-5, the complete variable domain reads EAGVAQSPRYKIIEKRQSVAFWCNPISGHATLYWYQQILGQGPKLLIQFQNNGVVDDSQLPKDRFSAERLKGVDSTLKIQPAKLEDSAVYLCASSQAGTGGYGAQPQHFGDGTRLSIL.

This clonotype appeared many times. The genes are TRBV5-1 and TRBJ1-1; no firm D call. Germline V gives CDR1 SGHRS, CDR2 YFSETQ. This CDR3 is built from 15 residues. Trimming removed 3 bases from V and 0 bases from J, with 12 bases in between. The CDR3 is CASSSSYPVNTEAFF. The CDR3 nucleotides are TGCGCCAGCAGCTCGTCTTACCCAGTGAACACTGAAGCTTTCTTT.

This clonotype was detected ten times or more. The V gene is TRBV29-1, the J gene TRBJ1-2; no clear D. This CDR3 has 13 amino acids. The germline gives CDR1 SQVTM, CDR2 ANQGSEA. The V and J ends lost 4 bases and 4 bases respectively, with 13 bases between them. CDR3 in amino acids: CSVAVSSFYGYTF. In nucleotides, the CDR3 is TGCAGCGTTGCAGTCAGCAGTTTCTATGGCTACACCTTC.

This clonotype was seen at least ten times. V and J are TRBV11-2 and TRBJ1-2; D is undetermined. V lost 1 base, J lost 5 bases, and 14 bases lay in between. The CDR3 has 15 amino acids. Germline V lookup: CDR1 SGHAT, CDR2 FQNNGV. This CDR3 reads CASSLAGWRPYGYTF. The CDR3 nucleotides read TGTGCCAGCAGCTTAGCGGGGTGGAGACCTTATGGCTACACCTTC.

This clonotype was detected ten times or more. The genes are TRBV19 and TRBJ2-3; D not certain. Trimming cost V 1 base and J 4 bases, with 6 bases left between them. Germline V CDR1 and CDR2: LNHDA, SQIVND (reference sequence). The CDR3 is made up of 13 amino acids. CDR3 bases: TGTGCCAGTAGTATAGTGGGGTCAGATACGCAGTATTTT. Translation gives CASSIVGSDTQYF.

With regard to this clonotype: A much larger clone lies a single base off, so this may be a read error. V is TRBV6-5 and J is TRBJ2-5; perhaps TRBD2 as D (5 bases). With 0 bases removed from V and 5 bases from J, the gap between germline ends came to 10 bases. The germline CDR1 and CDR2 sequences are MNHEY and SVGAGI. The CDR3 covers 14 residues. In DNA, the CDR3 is TGTGCCAGCAGTTACTCGGGAGTGCTGGAGACCCAGTACTTC. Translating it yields CASSYSGVLETQYF.

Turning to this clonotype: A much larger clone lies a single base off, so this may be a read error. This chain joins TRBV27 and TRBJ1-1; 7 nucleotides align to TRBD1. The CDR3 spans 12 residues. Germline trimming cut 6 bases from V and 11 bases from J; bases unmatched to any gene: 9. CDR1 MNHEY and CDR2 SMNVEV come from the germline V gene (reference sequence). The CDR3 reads CASSQGGRDAFF. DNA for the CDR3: TGTGCCAGCAGCCAAGGGGGCAGGGACGCTTTCTTT.

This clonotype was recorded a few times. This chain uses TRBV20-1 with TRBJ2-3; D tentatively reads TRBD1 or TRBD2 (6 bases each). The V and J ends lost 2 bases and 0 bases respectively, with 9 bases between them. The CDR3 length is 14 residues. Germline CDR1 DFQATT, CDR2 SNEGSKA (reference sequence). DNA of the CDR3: TGCAGTGCTAGAAGGGGGACTAGCACAGATACGCAGTATTTT. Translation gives CSARRGTSTDTQYF.